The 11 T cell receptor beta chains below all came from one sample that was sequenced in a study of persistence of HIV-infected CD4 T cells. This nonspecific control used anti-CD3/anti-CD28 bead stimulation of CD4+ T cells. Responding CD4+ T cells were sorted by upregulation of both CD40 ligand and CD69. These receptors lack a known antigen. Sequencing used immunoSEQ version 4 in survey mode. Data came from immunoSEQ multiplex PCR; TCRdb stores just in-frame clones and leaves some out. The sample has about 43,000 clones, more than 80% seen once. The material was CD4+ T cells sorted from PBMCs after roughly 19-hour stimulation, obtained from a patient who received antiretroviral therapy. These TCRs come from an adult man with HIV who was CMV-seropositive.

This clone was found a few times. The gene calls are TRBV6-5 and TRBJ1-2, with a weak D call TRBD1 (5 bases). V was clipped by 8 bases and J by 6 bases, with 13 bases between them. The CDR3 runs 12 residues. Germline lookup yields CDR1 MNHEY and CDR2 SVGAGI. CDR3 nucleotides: TGTGCCAGCCGGCTGGACATGCATGGCTACACCTTC. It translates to CASRLDMHGYTF.

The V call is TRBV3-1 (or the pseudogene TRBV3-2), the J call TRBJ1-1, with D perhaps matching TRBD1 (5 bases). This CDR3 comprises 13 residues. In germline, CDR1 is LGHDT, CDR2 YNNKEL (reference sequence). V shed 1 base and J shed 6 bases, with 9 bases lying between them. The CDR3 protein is CASSQGRAAEAFF. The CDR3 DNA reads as TGTGCCAGCAGCCAAGGCAGGGCGGCTGAAGCTTTCTTT.

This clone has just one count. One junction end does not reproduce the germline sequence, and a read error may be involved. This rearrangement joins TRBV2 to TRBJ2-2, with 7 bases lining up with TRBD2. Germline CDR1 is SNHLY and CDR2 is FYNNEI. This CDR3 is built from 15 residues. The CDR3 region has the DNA TGTGCCAGCAGCCGGGAGGCCGCGAACGCCGGGGAGCTGTTTTTT. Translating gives CASSREAANAGELFF.

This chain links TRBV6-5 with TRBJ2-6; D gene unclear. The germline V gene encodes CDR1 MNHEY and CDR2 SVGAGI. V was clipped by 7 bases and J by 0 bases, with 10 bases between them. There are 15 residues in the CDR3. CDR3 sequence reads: CASTDGSSGANVLTF. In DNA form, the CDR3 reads TGTGCCAGCACCGATGGAAGCTCTGGGGCCAACGTCCTGACTTTC.

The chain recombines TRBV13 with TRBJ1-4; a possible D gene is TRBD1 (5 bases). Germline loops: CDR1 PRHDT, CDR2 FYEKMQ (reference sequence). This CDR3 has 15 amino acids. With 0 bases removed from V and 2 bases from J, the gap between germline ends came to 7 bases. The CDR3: CASSLGGRTNEKLFF. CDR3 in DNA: TGTGCCAGCAGCTTAGGGGGGCGGACTAATGAAAAACTGTTTTTT. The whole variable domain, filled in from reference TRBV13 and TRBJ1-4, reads AAGVIQSPRHLIKEKRETATLKCYPIPRHDTVYWYQQGPGQDPQFLISFYEKMQSDKGSIPDRFSAQQFSDYHSELNMSSLELGDSALYFCASSLGGRTNEKLFFGSGTQLSVL.

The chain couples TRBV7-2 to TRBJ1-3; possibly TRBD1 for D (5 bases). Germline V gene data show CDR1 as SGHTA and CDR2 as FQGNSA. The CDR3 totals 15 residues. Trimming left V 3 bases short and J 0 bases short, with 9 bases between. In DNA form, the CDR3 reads TGTGCCAGCAGCTTGGGACTGCTCTCTGGAAACACCATATATTTT. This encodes CASSLGLLSGNTIYF. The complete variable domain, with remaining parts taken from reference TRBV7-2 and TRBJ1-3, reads GAGVSQSPSNKVTEKGKDVELRCDPISGHTALYWYRQSLGQGLEFLIYFQGNSAPDKSGLPSDRFSAERTGGSVSTLTIQRTQQEDSAVYLCASSLGLLSGNTIYFGEGSWLTVV.

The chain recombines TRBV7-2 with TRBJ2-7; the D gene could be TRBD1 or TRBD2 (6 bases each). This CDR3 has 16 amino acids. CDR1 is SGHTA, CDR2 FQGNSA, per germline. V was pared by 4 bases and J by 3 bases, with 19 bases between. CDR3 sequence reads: CASSSWGATSGYEQYF. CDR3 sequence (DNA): TGTGCCAGCAGCTCATGGGGGGCCACCTCGGGCTACGAGCAGTACTTC. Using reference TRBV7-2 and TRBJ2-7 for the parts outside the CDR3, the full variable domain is GAGVSQSPSNKVTEKGKDVELRCDPISGHTALYWYRQSLGQGLEFLIYFQGNSAPDKSGLPSDRFSAERTGGSVSTLTIQRTQQEDSAVYLCASSSWGATSGYEQYFGPGTRLTVT.

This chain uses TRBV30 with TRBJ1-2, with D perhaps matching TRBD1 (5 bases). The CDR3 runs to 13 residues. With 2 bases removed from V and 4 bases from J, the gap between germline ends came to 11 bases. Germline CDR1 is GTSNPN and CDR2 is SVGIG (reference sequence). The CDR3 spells CAWSKGSGYGYTF. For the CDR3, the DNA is TGTGCCTGGAGTAAGGGGTCGGGCTATGGCTACACCTTC.

The DNA of the CDR3 is TGTGCCAGCAGCGTCGGACAGACCGTAATGAACACTGAAGCTTTCTTT. This encodes CASSVGQTVMNTEAFF. The rearrangement uses TRBV5-8 and TRBJ1-1; a weak D match, TRBD1 (6 bases). CDR3 length: 16 amino acids. Germline V gene sequence: CDR1 SGHTS, CDR2 YDEGEE. Trimming removed 4 bases at V and 0 bases at J, with 16 bases between.

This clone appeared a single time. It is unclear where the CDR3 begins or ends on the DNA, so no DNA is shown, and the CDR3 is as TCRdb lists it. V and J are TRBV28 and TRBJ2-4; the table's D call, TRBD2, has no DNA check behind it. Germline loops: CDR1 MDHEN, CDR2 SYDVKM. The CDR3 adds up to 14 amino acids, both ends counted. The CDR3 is CASSFGAGGGIQYF.

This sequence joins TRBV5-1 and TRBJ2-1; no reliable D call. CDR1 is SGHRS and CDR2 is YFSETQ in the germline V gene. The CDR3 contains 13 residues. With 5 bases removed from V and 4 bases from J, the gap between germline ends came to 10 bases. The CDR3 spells CASRDLNYNEQFF. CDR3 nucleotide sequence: TGCGCCAGCAGGGACCTCAATTACAATGAGCAGTTCTTC. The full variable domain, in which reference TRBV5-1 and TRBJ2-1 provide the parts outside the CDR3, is KAGVTQTPRYLIKTRGQQVTLSCSPISGHRSVSWYQQTPGQGLQFLFEYFSETQRNKGNFPGRFSGRQFSNSRSEMNVSTLELGDSALYLCASRDLNYNEQFFGPGTRLTVL.